Included here is one TCR beta chain sequence, with context. This sample was included in a study of control samples from healthy donors and cancer patients. The germline V gene has CDR1 SGHRS and CDR2 YFSETQ. This CDR3 is 15 amino acids long. V was shortened by 2 bases and J by 4 bases, with 10 bases between the two germline ends. Measured with immunoSEQ multiplex PCR; TCRdb has only the in-frame clones, and not every one. Of under 110,000 clones in the sample, around 88% were seen once. Sample: blood. This sequence originates from a man aged 25-40 years in good health. This rearrangement joins TRBV5-1 to TRBJ2-6; D gene uncertain. DNA of the CDR3: TGCGCCAGCAGCTTATTAGGGTACGGGGCCAACGTCCTGACTTTC. Amino acids: CASSLLGYGANVLTF.